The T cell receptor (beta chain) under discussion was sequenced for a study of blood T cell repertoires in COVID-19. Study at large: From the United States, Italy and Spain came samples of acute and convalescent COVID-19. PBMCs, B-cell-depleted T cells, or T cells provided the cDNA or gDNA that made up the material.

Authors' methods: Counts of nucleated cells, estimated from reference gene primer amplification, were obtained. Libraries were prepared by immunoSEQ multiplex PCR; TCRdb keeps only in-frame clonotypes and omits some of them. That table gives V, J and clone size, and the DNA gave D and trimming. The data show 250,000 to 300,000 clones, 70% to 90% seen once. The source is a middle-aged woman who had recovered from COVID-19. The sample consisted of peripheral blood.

The CDR3: CASSLRQGADYEQYF. CDR3 coding DNA: TGTGCCAGCAGCCTCCGACAGGGGGCGGACTACGAGCAGTACTTC. V usage is TRBV7-2 and J usage is TRBJ2-7; TRBD1 agrees at 10 bases. The CDR3 runs to 15 residues. CDR1 and CDR2 from the germline V gene are SGHTA and FQGNSA. Trimming at V came to 5 bases and at J to 3 bases, leaving 7 bases not matched to a gene.